The clone carrying this T cell receptor beta chain is a singleton in its sample. The antigen remains unidentified. The CDR3 extends over 15 amino acids. Germline V gene data show CDR1 as SGHAT and CDR2 as FQNNGV. V lost 2 bases and J lost 1; bases outside the gene matches: 5. The data were obtained in a study of radiotherapy plus CTLA-4 blockade in lung cancer. Profiling relied on immunoSEQ multiplex PCR, and the TCRdb table lists in-frame clones only, not all of them. Of over 60,000 clones listed, more than 75% are singletons. Ipilimumab CTLA-4 blockade and focal radiation were given to patients with chemo-refractory metastatic non-small-cell lung cancer. General observations from the study: Early blood T cell clone dynamics, with interferon-beta, were reported to best predict response. The study found tumor-derived TCR clones expanded in blood after radiotherapy plus ipilimumab.

The sequence derives from a human donor with non-small cell lung cancer that progressed on radiotherapy plus ipilimumab. The chain joins TRBV11-2 to TRBJ2-7; 7 positions match TRBD1. The sample here was peripheral blood, taken from a patient treated with radiotherapy plus ipilimumab. The CDR3 DNA is TGTGCCAGCAGCTTACTCCGGGACAGTTCCTACGAGCAGTACTTC. Translation gives CASSLLRDSSYEQYF.